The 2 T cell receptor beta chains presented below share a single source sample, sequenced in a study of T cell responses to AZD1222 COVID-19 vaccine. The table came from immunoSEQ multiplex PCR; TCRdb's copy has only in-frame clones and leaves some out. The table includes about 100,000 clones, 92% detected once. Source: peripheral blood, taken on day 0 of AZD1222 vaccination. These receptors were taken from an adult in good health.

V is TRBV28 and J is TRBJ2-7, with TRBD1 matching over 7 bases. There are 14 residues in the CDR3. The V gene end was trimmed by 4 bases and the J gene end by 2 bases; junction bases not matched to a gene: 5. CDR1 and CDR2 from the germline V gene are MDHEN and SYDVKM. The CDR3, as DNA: TGTGCCAGCAGTTCCCCCGGACAGGCCTACGAGCAGTACTTC. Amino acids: CASSSPGQAYEQYF.

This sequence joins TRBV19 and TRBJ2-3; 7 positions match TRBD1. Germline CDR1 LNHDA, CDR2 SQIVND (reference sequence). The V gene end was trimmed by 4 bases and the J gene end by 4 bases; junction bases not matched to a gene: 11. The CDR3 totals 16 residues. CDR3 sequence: CASSKGQSVAADTQYF. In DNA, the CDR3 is TGTGCCAGTAGTAAGGGACAGTCGGTGGCTGCAGATACGCAGTATTTT.